This entry lists 17 T cell receptor beta chains sequenced from one sample in a study of molecular identifiers for immune sequencing clone quantification. TCRdb itself ran the PCR reads through MiXCR, one entry per CDR3 protein. In the table there are approximately 59,000 distinct CDR3 sequences, less than 20% of which are singletons. Sample: naive CD8+ T cells from blood, with Jurkat cell RNA spiked in. Subset in this sample: FACS-sorted CD8+CD4-CCR7+CD45RA+ naive T cells. The source is a human donor in good health. Some libraries in this study had Jurkat cell RNA spiked in.

This clonotype was recorded many times. The CDR3: CASSQEGSGSYEQYF. The CDR3 bases are TGCGCCAGCAGCCAAGAGGGTAGCGGGAGCTACGAGCAGTACTTC. V gene TRBV4-3 combines with J gene TRBJ2-7; 9 bases fit TRBD2. V dropped 0 bases and J dropped 3; count of bases not matched to a gene: 3. Germline CDR1 LGHNA, CDR2 YSLEER. The CDR3 runs 15 residues.

This clonotype was recorded a few times. This chain joins TRBV7-9 and TRBJ2-7; tentative D call: TRBD1 (5 bases). V was cut by 5 bases and J by 4 bases, with 12 bases left in between. This CDR3 comprises 13 residues. CDR1 SEHNR and CDR2 FQNEAQ come from the germline V gene (reference sequence). The CDR3 region is CASSLTTEYEQYF. CDR3 DNA: TGTGCCAGCAGCCTCACGACAGAATACGAGCAGTACTTC.

This clonotype showed up many times. The rearrangement uses TRBV7-2 and TRBJ1-3; no firm D call. Trimming took 1 base from V and 14 from J, leaving 9 bases between them. CDR1 and CDR2 from the germline V gene are SGHTA and FQGNSA. There are 11 residues in the CDR3. CDR3 nucleotides: TGTGCCAGCAGCTTAGTGAACTCGGTATATTTT. Residues: CASSLVNSVYF.

This clonotype occurred many times. The rearrangement links TRBV27 to TRBJ2-7; 10 bases match TRBD2. This CDR3 contains 15 residues. V shed 5 bases and J 2 bases; nucleotides not matched to a gene: 6. In germline, CDR1 is MNHEY, CDR2 SMNVEV (reference sequence). In DNA form, the CDR3 reads TGTGCCAGCAGTATAGGAGCGGGAGGGACCTACGAGCAGTACTTC. Translating it yields CASSIGAGGTYEQYF.

Notes on this clonotype: One end of the junction varies from germline; a read error may be responsible. This chain joins TRBV6-6 and TRBJ2-1, with 10 bases identical to TRBD2. This CDR3 is built from 16 residues. Germline assignment: CDR1 MNHNY and CDR2 SVGAGI (reference sequence). CDR3 in amino acids: CASSLFEREGDNGQSF. The CDR3 bases are TGTGCCAGCAGTCTCTTCGAGCGGGAGGGAGACAATGGGCAGTCCTTC.

This clonotype has ten or more counts. The chain carries TRBV4-1 and TRBJ2-2; D unresolved. Between the trimmed V and J ends, which lost 1 base and 7 bases, there was a span of 4 bases. The CDR3 has 12 residues. CDR1 and CDR2 (germline): MGHRA, YSYEKL. CDR3 in amino acids: CASSQVFGELFF. CDR3 DNA: TGCGCCAGCAGCCAAGTTTTCGGGGAGCTGTTTTTT.

Concerning this clonotype: In this CDR3 the conserved last residue, phenylalanine or tryptophan, is missing, so a read error is likely. The chain combines TRBV13 with TRBJ2-7, with D possibly being TRBD2 (6 bases). V shed 3 bases and J shed 2 bases, with 8 bases lying between them. Germline CDR1 reads PRHDT; CDR2 reads FYEKMQ (reference sequence). The CDR3 runs 13 residues. In nucleotides, the CDR3 is TGTGCCAGCAGCTTTCGCGGGACCTACGAGCAGTACTAC. Its protein is CASSFRGTYEQYY.

This clonotype has only a few counts. A much larger clone is a single base away; this may be a read error. The CDR3 DNA reads TGTGCCTGGGGCCTGGGCGTCCTGAACACTGAAGCTTTCTTT. This encodes CAWGLGVLNTEAFF. The rearrangement links TRBV30 to TRBJ1-1; D remains ambiguous. Germline CDR1 reads GTSNPN; CDR2 reads SVGIG (reference sequence). The V gene lost 5 bases and the J gene lost 0 bases, with 13 bases spanning the gap. This CDR3 has 14 residues.

There are a few counts of this clonotype. This rearrangement joins TRBV12-3 or TRBV12-4 to TRBJ2-1; 7 bases agree with TRBD2. V was clipped by 6 bases and J by 0 bases; unmatched bases: 5. The CDR3 loop spans 15 amino acids. CDR3 sequence: CASRLSGSSYNEQFF. The DNA of the CDR3 is TGTGCCAGCAGACTTAGCGGGTCCTCCTACAATGAGCAGTTCTTC.

Regarding this clonotype: A much larger clone differs by one base, so this may be a read error. The chain uses TRBV7-9 and TRBJ2-5, with D unclear. This CDR3 has 13 amino acids. V lost 4 bases and J 2 bases, leaving 8 bases between the germline ends. Germline V gene lookup returns CDR1 SEHNR and CDR2 FQNEAQ (reference sequence). CDR3 loop: CASSYSSQETQYF. CDR3 nucleotides: TGTGCCAGCAGCTACAGCTCTCAAGAGACCCAGTACTTC.

This clonotype was seen ten or more times. The rearrangement links TRBV6-5 to TRBJ1-1; D possibly corresponds to TRBD1 (5 bases). The CDR3 runs 15 residues. Trimming left V 0 bases short and J 4 bases short, with 12 bases between. Looked up from germline, CDR1 is MNHEY and CDR2 is SVGAGI. The CDR3 DNA reads TGTGCCAGCAGTTACTCGAGCGGGGGAGTCACTGAAGCTTTCTTT. This sequence encodes CASSYSSGGVTEAFF.

There are many counts of this clonotype. CDR3 nucleotides: TGTGCCAGCAGACACATAAGGGGCAATGAGCAGTTCTTC. Translating it yields CASRHIRGNEQFF. The genes are TRBV7-2 and TRBJ2-1; D perhaps matches TRBD1 (5 bases). Germline lookup yields CDR1 SGHTA and CDR2 FQGNSA. The V and J ends lost 6 bases and 6 bases respectively, with 12 bases between them. This CDR3 is built from 13 residues.

This clonotype was recorded many times. The chain combines TRBV6-2 or TRBV6-3 with TRBJ2-1; D call uncertain. Germline-derived CDR1 and CDR2 are MNHEY and SVGEGT. The CDR3 is 11 residues long. V lost 7 bases and J 8 bases, leaving 9 bases between the germline ends. The CDR3 DNA reads TGTGCCAGCATGTATTGGGATGAGCAGTTCTTC. Amino acid sequence: CASMYWDEQFF.

This clonotype showed up many times. The chain couples TRBV20-1 to TRBJ1-1; TRBD1 matches 10 bases. The CDR3 contains 16 residues. V gave up 3 bases and J gave up 5 bases; unmatched junction bases: 12. Germline values: CDR1 DFQATT, CDR2 SNEGSKA (reference sequence). CDR3 protein: CSARKPGQGSRTEAFF. In DNA, the CDR3 is TGCAGTGCTAGGAAACCGGGACAGGGGAGTAGGACTGAAGCTTTCTTT.

This clonotype was seen at least ten times. The J gene is TRBJ2-3, the V gene TRBV21-1; the table's D gene call, TRBD2, was not cross checked with the DNA. TRBV21-1 constitutes a pseudogene. This CDR3 spans 17 amino acids. The CDR3 protein is CASTTPGTSGSMDTQYF. The CDR3 nucleotides read TGTGCCAGCACAACCCCGGGGACTAGCGGGAGTATGGATACGCAGTATTTT.

The genes are TRBV12-5 and TRBJ2-4; 7 bases fit TRBD2. The V gene's germline CDR1 is LGHNT and CDR2 FRNRAP. This CDR3 has 16 residues. Unmatched junction bases numbered 12, after V lost 7 bases and J lost 3 bases. CDR3 in DNA: TGTGCTAGTGCCGGATCGGGCGGGGGAAACAAAAACATTCAGTACTTC. Translated: CASAGSGGGNKNIQYF.

This clonotype was found a few times. The chain is built from TRBV4-1 and TRBJ2-1; TRBD2 might be the D (5 bases). V lost 1 base to trimming and J lost 4 bases, with 20 bases between them. This CDR3 contains 18 residues. In germline, CDR1 is MGHRA, CDR2 YSYEKL. The CDR3 coding sequence is TGCGCCAGCAGCCAAGTTTGGGCTAGCAGGAGCGTATACAATGAGCAGTTCTTC. Translated, it gives CASSQVWASRSVYNEQFF.